This TCR beta chain was observed in a study of blood T cells in healthy people across ages. General study findings and limits: Age brought a roughly linear fall in TCR beta diversity measured per million T cells.

Germline V CDR1 and CDR2: SGHTA, FQGNSA. The CDR3 contains 15 residues. V was pared by 1 base and J by 5 bases, with 4 bases of the junction left unmatched. This clonotype was observed a few times. The antigen is not known. A second PCR, run for roughly 7 to 11 cycles, used a sample-barcoded 5' primer plus a J-beta primer mix. TCRdb passed the 5' RACE reads through MiXCR, listing each CDR3 protein once. The sample has hundreds of thousands of distinct CDR3 sequences; around 26% are singletons. This TCR derives from a woman over 75 in good health. The V and J genes are TRBV7-2 and TRBJ1-5; TRBD1 aligns across 8 bases. The sample comprised blood. The DNA of the CDR3 is TGTGCCAGCAGCTTAGGGACAGGGTCTTATCAGCCCCAGCATTTT. This codes for CASSLGTGSYQPQHF.